This entry lists 29 T cell receptor beta chains sequenced from one sample in a study of tumour-infiltrating T cells in Burkitt lymphoma. TCRdb's copy holds only in-frame clones and misses some; the assay was immunoSEQ multiplex PCR. The table shows tens of thousands of clones, with approximately 31% occurring only once. The specimen was tumor tissue. The receptors stem from a human donor with Burkitt lymphoma.

The chain has TRBV6-6 and TRBJ2-1, with D perhaps matching TRBD1 (8 bases). The CDR3 extends over 15 amino acids. V lost 4 bases and J 1 base, leaving 11 bases between the germline ends. In germline, CDR1 is MNHNY, CDR2 SVGAGI (reference sequence). The CDR3 sequence is CASSSQGGSYNEQFF. DNA for the CDR3: TGTGCCAGCAGTTCACAGGGGGGGTCCTACAATGAGCAGTTCTTC.

The chain links TRBV7-2 to TRBJ2-7, with D perhaps matching TRBD1 or TRBD2 (5 bases each). Germline V lookup: CDR1 SGHTA, CDR2 FQGNSA. The CDR3 length is 12 residues. V shed 5 bases and J shed 6 bases, with 11 bases lying between them. The CDR3 DNA reads TGTGCCAGCAGCCCGGGGCCCGGCGAGCAGTACTTC. It yields the protein CASSPGPGEQYF.

This clone turned up a few times. This chain connects TRBV28 to TRBJ1-2; 9 bases match TRBD1. Germline V gene sequence: CDR1 MDHEN, CDR2 SYDVKM. The CDR3 consists of 14 residues. The trim removed 3 bases at V and 5 bases at J, leaving 4 bases unmatched. CDR3 loop: CASSFGDREYGYTF. The CDR3 region has the DNA TGTGCCAGCAGTTTTGGGGACAGGGAATATGGCTACACCTTC.

This clone was seen a handful of times. This chain uses TRBV5-4 with TRBJ2-7; the D call may be TRBD1 or TRBD2 (6 bases each). Trimming pared 4 bases from V and 0 bases from J, leaving 14 bases between. The CDR3 is 15 residues long. Germline V gene data show CDR1 as SGHNT and CDR2 as YYREEE (reference sequence). The CDR3 loop is CASSPGASSSYEQYF. The DNA of the CDR3 is TGTGCCAGCAGCCCGGGGGCCTCGAGCTCCTACGAGCAGTACTTC.

V and J are TRBV5-4 and TRBJ2-3; TRBD1 is a possible D gene (6 bases). V was cut by 1 base and J by 2 bases, with 8 bases left in between. The germline V gene encodes CDR1 SGHNT and CDR2 YYREEE (reference sequence). The CDR3 contains 14 residues. CDR3 DNA: TGTGCCAGCAGCTTGACAGGGAACACAGATACGCAGTATTTT. This codes for CASSLTGNTDTQYF.

The chain has TRBV9 and TRBJ1-3; 7 bases line up with TRBD1. Trimming took 4 bases from V and 7 from J; bases not matched to a gene: 8. CDR1 and CDR2 (germline): SGDLS, YYNGEE. The CDR3 extends over 14 amino acids. CDR3 sequence (DNA): TGTGCCAGCAGCCCCCGGACAGGCCCGAACACCATATATTTT. It translates to CASSPRTGPNTIYF.

The chain is built from TRBV30 and TRBJ2-7; D is perhaps TRBD2 (6 bases). Trimming left V 0 bases short and J 10 bases short, with 13 bases between. The germline CDR1 and CDR2 sequences are GTSNPN and SVGIG (reference sequence). The CDR3 covers 12 residues. The CDR3 region is CAWSVQAGTQYF. CDR3 nucleotide sequence: TGTGCCTGGAGTGTACAAGCAGGGACTCAGTACTTC. Together with reference TRBV30 and TRBJ2-7, the CDR3 gives the full variable domain: SQTIHQWPATLVQPVGSPLSLECTVEGTSNPNLYWYRQAAGRGLQLLFYSVGIGQISSEVPQNLSASRPQDRQFILSSKKLLLSDSGFYLCAWSVQAGTQYFGPGTRLTVT.

This clone was observed a handful of times. The chain couples TRBV7-2 to TRBJ1-2, with TRBD1 matching over 7 bases. V shed 4 bases and J 6 bases; nucleotides not matched to a gene: 8. Per the germline V gene, CDR1 is SGHTA and CDR2 is FQGNSA. The CDR3 runs 14 residues. The CDR3 nucleotides read TGTGCCAGCAGCTCGCAGACAGGGAGAAATGGCTACACCTTC. This encodes CASSSQTGRNGYTF.

This chain joins TRBV5-5 and TRBJ1-5; D is undetermined. CDR3 length: 13 residues. V lost 0 bases and J 5 bases, leaving 6 bases between the germline ends. Germline V gives CDR1 SGHKS, CDR2 YYEKEE (reference sequence). For the CDR3, the DNA is TGTGCCAGCAGCTTGGCCGAGGATCAGCCCCAGCATTTT. Protein: CASSLAEDQPQHF.

The chain has TRBV11-3 and TRBJ2-3, with a weak D call TRBD2 (6 bases). The CDR3 runs 14 residues. Trimming stripped 3 bases from V and 0 bases from J, with 7 bases between. The germline CDR1 and CDR2 sequences are SGHNT and YENEEA. The CDR3 loop reads CASSFRGSTDTQYF. The CDR3 DNA sequence: TGTGCCAGCAGCTTTCGGGGGAGCACAGATACGCAGTATTTT.

The chain couples TRBV4-2 to TRBJ2-5; perhaps TRBD2 as D (6 bases). The CDR3 is 16 residues long. Trimming left V 0 bases short and J 3 bases short, with 14 bases between. Germline V gene data show CDR1 as LGHNA and CDR2 as YNFKEQ. The CDR3, as DNA: TGTGCCAGCAGCCAAGATGGGCGGGGCGATAAAGAGACCCAGTACTTC. Protein sequence: CASSQDGRGDKETQYF.

This clone showed up just a few times. The chain is built from TRBV4-1 and TRBJ2-2, with 7 bases matching TRBD1. Trimming removed 4 bases from V and 3 bases from J; junction bases left unmatched: 14. From germline, CDR1 is MGHRA and CDR2 YSYEKL. The CDR3 runs to 18 residues. This CDR3 is CASSRVPPTGMDTGELFF. In nucleotides, the CDR3 is TGCGCCAGCAGCCGAGTCCCTCCGACAGGGATGGACACCGGGGAGCTGTTTTTT.

The chain recombines TRBV6-5 with TRBJ1-4; 7 bases align to TRBD1. The germline gives CDR1 MNHEY, CDR2 SVGAGI. The CDR3 contains 15 residues. J was trimmed by 14 bases and V by 4 bases; bases with no gene match: 16. The CDR3 loop reads CASSFNGGGELKLFF. CDR3 in DNA: TGTGCCAGCAGTTTTAACGGAGGGGGCGAACTGAAGCTGTTTTTT.

This clone has only a few counts. CDR3 DNA sequence: TGTGCCAGCAGCTTGGGGAGCAACAAAGAGACCCAGTACTTC. It translates to CASSLGSNKETQYF. The chain recombines TRBV5-4 with TRBJ2-5; D not certain. The CDR3 is made up of 14 amino acids. Between the trimmed V and J ends, which lost 0 bases and 3 bases, there was a span of 9 bases. The germline gives CDR1 SGHNT, CDR2 YYREEE (reference sequence).

This clone has only a few counts. The CDR3 loop is CASSLGTRNEQFF. The DNA for the CDR3 is TGTGCCAGCAGCCTAGGGACTAGAAATGAGCAGTTCTTC. The chain joins TRBV11-3 to TRBJ2-1, with 8 bases fitting TRBD2. Unmatched junction bases numbered 4, after V lost 5 bases and J lost 7 bases. The CDR3 is made up of 13 amino acids. The germline gives CDR1 SGHNT, CDR2 YENEEA.

The chain carries TRBV2 and TRBJ1-2; TRBD1 matches 7 bases. J was trimmed by 6 bases and V by 3 bases; bases with no gene match: 4. This CDR3 contains 13 residues. In germline, CDR1 is SNHLY, CDR2 FYNNEI. For the CDR3, the DNA is TGTGCCAGCAGTGATCAGGGGGACGATGGCTACACCTTC. Its protein product is CASSDQGDDGYTF.

This chain uses TRBV28 with TRBJ2-1; 7 bases map to TRBD1. CDR1 is MDHEN and CDR2 is SYDVKM in the germline V gene. CDR3 length: 12 residues. Trimming removed 8 bases from V and 12 bases from J; junction bases left unmatched: 10. The CDR3 DNA reads as TGTGCCAGCGGCATGACAGGGTTAAGGCAGTTCTTC. Its protein product is CASGMTGLRQFF.

The chain combines TRBV29-1 with TRBJ1-1; D possibly corresponds to TRBD1 (6 bases). The CDR3 sequence is 12 residues long. The V end lost 0 bases, the J end lost 7 bases, and 9 bases lay between the germline ends. Germline values: CDR1 SQVTM, CDR2 ANQGSEA. This CDR3 is CSVEDGTYEAFF. The DNA of the CDR3 is TGCAGCGTTGAAGACGGGACATATGAAGCTTTCTTT.

This clone was observed a handful of times. The CDR3 DNA reads as TGTGCCAGCAGCTTTACTTCTAGCGGGGGGGCCTACTTCTTC. This sequence encodes CASSFTSSGGAYFF. The gene calls are TRBV7-9 and TRBJ2-1; 12 positions agree with TRBD2. The CDR3 totals 14 residues. With V trimmed by 3 bases and J by 16 bases, 10 bases remained unmatched. Germline-derived CDR1 and CDR2 are SEHNR and FQNEAQ (reference sequence).

V usage is TRBV5-4 and J usage is TRBJ2-2; 8 bases agree with TRBD2. This CDR3 contains 15 residues. Germline CDR1 reads SGHNT; CDR2 reads YYREEE (reference sequence). Trimming cost V 3 bases and J 2 bases; bases outside gene matches: 3. CDR3: CASSSSGGNTGELFF. The CDR3, as DNA: TGTGCCAGCAGCTCGAGCGGGGGTAACACCGGGGAGCTGTTTTTT.

Only a few counts were recorded for this clone. The CDR3 coding sequence is TGTGCCTGGAGTGGCAGCCGGTATGGCTACACCTTC. Translation: CAWSGSRYGYTF. The chain has TRBV30 and TRBJ1-2; no reliable D call. The V and J ends lost 1 base and 5 bases respectively, with 8 bases between them. The CDR3 spans 12 residues. Germline V gene data show CDR1 as GTSNPN and CDR2 as SVGIG (reference sequence).

Only a few counts were recorded for this clone. This chain joins TRBV5-1 and TRBJ1-2; 8 bases align to TRBD1. The CDR3 is 14 residues long. With 4 bases clipped from V and 7 bases from J, the junction kept 9 bases outside the gene matches. CDR1 and CDR2 from the germline V gene are SGHRS and YFSETQ. Here the CDR3 DNA reads TGCGCCAGCAGCCCGACAGGGGATTTAGGTGGCTACACCTTC. This sequence encodes CASSPTGDLGGYTF. Together with reference TRBV5-1 and TRBJ1-2, the CDR3 gives the full variable domain: KAGVTQTPRYLIKTRGQQVTLSCSPISGHRSVSWYQQTPGQGLQFLFEYFSETQRNKGNFPGRFSGRQFSNSRSEMNVSTLELGDSALYLCASSPTGDLGGYTFGSGTRLTVV.

The V gene is TRBV10-3, the J gene TRBJ2-5, with a weak D call TRBD2 (7 bases). From germline, CDR1 is ENHRY and CDR2 SYGVKD. With 8 bases removed from V and 5 bases from J, the gap between germline ends came to 24 bases. The CDR3 loop spans 16 amino acids. CDR3 residues: CAICPGEGGPLETQYF. In nucleotides, the CDR3 is TGTGCCATCTGCCCCGGAGAGGGGGGGCCGTTGGAGACCCAGTACTTC.

The chain employs TRBV15 and TRBJ2-7; 7 bases fit TRBD1. Germline CDR1 LNHNV, CDR2 YYDKDF (reference sequence). V lost 3 bases to trimming and J lost 1 base; unmatched junction nucleotides: 3. CDR3 length: 14 residues. CDR3 residues: CATSSRDSSYEQYF. The DNA for the CDR3 is TGTGCCACCAGCAGTAGGGACAGTTCCTACGAGCAGTACTTC. The full variable domain, rest sourced from reference TRBV15 and TRBJ2-7, is DAMVIQNPRYQVTQFGKPVTLSCSQTLNHNVMYWYQQKSSQAPKLLFHYYDKDFNNEADTPDNFQSRRPNTSFCFLDIRSPGLGDTAMYLCATSSRDSSYEQYFGPGTRLTVT.

The CDR3 reads CASSSGTSLFAYEQYF. CDR3 sequence (DNA): TGTGCCAGCAGCTCAGGGACTAGCCTTTTTGCCTACGAGCAGTACTTC. The chain carries TRBV5-4 and TRBJ2-7, with 9 positions matching TRBD2. V lost 3 bases to trimming and J lost 2 bases; unmatched junction nucleotides: 9. CDR3 length: 16 residues. Looked up from germline, CDR1 is SGHNT and CDR2 is YYREEE (reference sequence).

In its sample, this clone was seen a few times. This chain links TRBV7-2 with TRBJ2-3; D is perhaps TRBD2 (6 bases). In germline, CDR1 is SGHTA, CDR2 FQGNSA. Trimming left V 3 bases short and J 0 bases short, with 7 bases between. CDR3 length: 14 amino acids. CDR3 sequence (DNA): TGTGCCAGCAGCTTTGCGGGGAGCACAGATACGCAGTATTTT. This sequence encodes CASSFAGSTDTQYF.

This clone has just a few counts. The genes are TRBV9 and TRBJ1-1; 12 nucleotides line up with TRBD1. The CDR3 spans 15 residues. Germline V gives CDR1 SGDLS, CDR2 YYNGEE. The junction had 7 bases not matched to a gene; V was cut back by 0 bases and J by 10 bases. CDR3 nucleotides: TGTGCCAGCAGCGTAGACCCGGGACAGGGGGCGGGAGCTTTCTTT. Residues: CASSVDPGQGAGAFF.

This clone was picked up a small number of times. The chain is built from TRBV7-2 and TRBJ1-2, with D unresolved. This CDR3 contains 15 residues. V lost 5 bases and J lost 3, with 16 bases in between. The germline gives CDR1 SGHTA, CDR2 FQGNSA. The CDR3 here is CASSRDMRFDYGYTF. Written as DNA, the CDR3 is TGTGCCAGCAGCCGAGATATGAGGTTCGACTATGGCTACACCTTC. The whole variable domain, filled in from reference TRBV7-2 and TRBJ1-2, reads GAGVSQSPSNKVTEKGKDVELRCDPISGHTALYWYRQSLGQGLEFLIYFQGNSAPDKSGLPSDRFSAERTGGSVSTLTIQRTQQEDSAVYLCASSRDMRFDYGYTFGSGTRLTVV.

The rearrangement joins TRBV19 to TRBJ1-3; maybe TRBD1 (5 bases). The CDR3 is 14 residues long. The germline V gene encodes CDR1 LNHDA and CDR2 SQIVND (reference sequence). V was shortened by 5 bases and J by 2 bases, with 10 bases between the two germline ends. The CDR3 is CASSSQGPGNTIYF. The CDR3 coding sequence is TGTGCCAGTAGTTCGCAGGGTCCTGGAAACACCATATATTTT.